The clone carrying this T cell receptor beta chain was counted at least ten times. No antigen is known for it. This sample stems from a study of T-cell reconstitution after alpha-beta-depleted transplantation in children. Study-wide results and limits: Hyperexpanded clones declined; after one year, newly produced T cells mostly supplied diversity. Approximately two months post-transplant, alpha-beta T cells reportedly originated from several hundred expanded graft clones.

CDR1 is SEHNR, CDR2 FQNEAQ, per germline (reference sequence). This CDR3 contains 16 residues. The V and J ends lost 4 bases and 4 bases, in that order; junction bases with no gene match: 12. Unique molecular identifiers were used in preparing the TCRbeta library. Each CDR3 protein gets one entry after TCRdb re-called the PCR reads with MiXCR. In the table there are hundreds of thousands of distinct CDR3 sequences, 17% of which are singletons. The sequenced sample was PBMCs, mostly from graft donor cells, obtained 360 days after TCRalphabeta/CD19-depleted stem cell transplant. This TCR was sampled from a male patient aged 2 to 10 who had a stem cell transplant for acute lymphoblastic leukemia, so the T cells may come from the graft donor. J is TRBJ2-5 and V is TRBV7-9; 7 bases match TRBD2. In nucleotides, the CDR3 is TGTGCCAGCAGCTCAGACGGGCTAGCGGAACTAGAGACCCAGTACTTC. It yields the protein CASSSDGLAELETQYF.